Below are 19 T cell receptor beta chains sequenced from a single sample in a study of control samples from healthy donors and cancer patients. This table comes from immunoSEQ multiplex PCR, and its TCRdb copy is limited to in-frame clones, with some not included. The data contain about 180,000 clones, roughly 94% of them singletons. Material: blood. The receptors were gathered from a woman under 30 in good health.

This sequence joins TRBV11-3 and TRBJ1-1, with D maybe TRBD1 (5 bases). This CDR3 has 14 residues. Germline V lookup: CDR1 SGHNT, CDR2 YENEEA. V dropped 6 bases and J dropped 1 base, with 12 bases sitting between them. In DNA, the CDR3 is TGTGCCAGCAGTCTCAACGGGGGGAACACTGAAGCTTTCTTT. As protein: CASSLNGGNTEAFF.

The chain has TRBV5-1 and TRBJ1-1; tentative D call: TRBD1 (6 bases). V was clipped by 0 bases and J by 7 bases, with 10 bases between them. This CDR3 contains 13 residues. Germline CDR1 is SGHRS and CDR2 is YFSETQ. The CDR3 coding sequence is TGCGCCAGCAGCTTGGTAGGGGGGAATGAAGCTTTCTTT. This encodes CASSLVGGNEAFF.

The chain joins TRBV6-2 or TRBV6-3 to TRBJ1-1; no clear D. Germline V gives CDR1 MNHEY, CDR2 SVGEGT. CDR3 length: 13 amino acids. V was trimmed by 1 base and J by 3 bases, leaving 6 bases between them. The CDR3, as DNA: TGTGCCAGCAGTTACTTTTCGTACACTGAAGCTTTCTTT. This gives the protein CASSYFSYTEAFF.

This clone is categorized as medium-sized. The rearrangement links TRBV2 to TRBJ1-2; 8 bases align to TRBD1. V lost 6 bases to trimming and J lost 6 bases; unmatched junction nucleotides: 9. The CDR3 runs 14 residues. In germline, CDR1 is SNHLY, CDR2 FYNNEI. In nucleotides, the CDR3 is TGTGCCAGCAGGGAGGGACAGGTGGGGGATGGCTACACCTTC. Protein sequence: CASREGQVGDGYTF.

This sequence joins TRBV10-3 and TRBJ1-2; TRBD1 matches 8 bases. The germline gives CDR1 ENHRY, CDR2 SYGVKD. After removal of 2 bases from V and 5 bases from J, the junction contained 10 bases not matched to a gene. This CDR3 region has 16 residues. For the CDR3, the DNA is TGTGCCATCAGTGAGACTACCGGGACAGGACGGTATGGCTACACCTTC. It specifies CAISETTGTGRYGYTF.

Only one count was recorded for this clone. The gene calls are TRBV5-1 and TRBJ2-2; D is possibly TRBD1 (5 bases). The V gene's germline CDR1 is SGHRS and CDR2 YFSETQ. The CDR3 loop spans 14 amino acids. Trimming took 4 bases from V and 4 from J, leaving 11 bases between them. The CDR3 DNA is TGCGCCAGCAGCCAGGGTAGGAGCACCGGGGAGCTGTTTTTT. Protein: CASSQGRSTGELFF. The variable domain in full, with the rest retrieved from reference TRBV5-1 and TRBJ2-2, is KAGVTQTPRYLIKTRGQQVTLSCSPISGHRSVSWYQQTPGQGLQFLFEYFSETQRNKGNFPGRFSGRQFSNSRSEMNVSTLELGDSALYLCASSQGRSTGELFFGEGSRLTVL.

The rearrangement links TRBV6-5 to TRBJ2-2, with 12 bases that match TRBD1. Per the germline V gene, CDR1 is MNHEY and CDR2 is SVGAGI. V gave up 8 bases and J gave up 3 bases; unmatched junction bases: 4. The CDR3 runs to 15 residues. The CDR3 DNA follows: TGTGCCAGCTCAGGGACAGGGGGCTACACCGGGGAGCTGTTTTTT. Its translation is CASSGTGGYTGELFF.

This sequence joins TRBV6-1 and TRBJ1-1; 9 positions agree with TRBD1. CDR1 and CDR2 from the germline V gene are MNHNS and SASEGT. V trimming: 0 bases; J trimming: 3 bases; junction bases outside the gene matches: 11. CDR3 length: 18 amino acids. The CDR3 region has the DNA TGTGCCAGCAGTGAAGCCGGGACAGGGCTCGGGTTACACACTGAAGCTTTCTTT. Translation: CASSEAGTGLGLHTEAFF.

The rearrangement uses TRBV10-1 and TRBJ2-5; perhaps TRBD2 as D (6 bases). The CDR3 runs 15 residues. The germline V and J ends were trimmed by 3 bases and 2 bases, with 13 bases remaining between them. Germline V gene lookup returns CDR1 WNHNN and CDR2 SYGVQD (reference sequence). The CDR3 spells CASSDPGTGQETQYF. The CDR3 DNA follows: TGCGCCAGCAGTGACCCGGGGACTGGACAAGAGACCCAGTACTTC.

The gene calls are TRBV5-4 and TRBJ1-1; D remains ambiguous. Trimming shortened V by 0 bases and J by 1 base, and 4 bases separated the two germline ends. Germline-derived CDR1 and CDR2 are SGHNT and YYREEE (reference sequence). This CDR3 has 13 residues. The CDR3 sequence is CASSLDPNTEAFF. CDR3 in DNA: TGTGCCAGCAGCTTGGATCCGAACACTGAAGCTTTCTTT.

The gene calls are TRBV6-5 and TRBJ1-5, with D maybe TRBD1 (6 bases). CDR3 length equals 15 residues. Germline V gives CDR1 MNHEY, CDR2 SVGAGI. Between the trimmed V and J ends, which lost 6 bases and 0 bases, there was a span of 12 bases. CDR3 region: CASRPRTVSNQPQHF. The CDR3 bases are TGTGCCAGCAGACCGCGGACAGTTAGCAATCAGCCCCAGCATTTT.

The V call is TRBV6-5, the J call TRBJ1-1; TRBD1 agrees at 8 bases. The germline V gene has CDR1 MNHEY and CDR2 SVGAGI. Trimming at V came to 10 bases and at J to 2 bases, leaving 9 bases not matched to a gene. CDR3 length equals 14 residues. The CDR3 sequence: CATGRDRTNTEAFF. The CDR3 nucleotides are TGTGCCACAGGAAGGGACAGGACCAACACTGAAGCTTTCTTT.

The chain uses TRBV18 and TRBJ2-7; no clear D gene. Germline CDR1 and CDR2: KGHSH and LQKENI. This CDR3 is built from 13 residues. Trimming stripped 2 bases from V and 3 bases from J, with 8 bases between. This chain's CDR3 is CASSPGRFYEQYF. In DNA form, the CDR3 reads TGTGCCAGCTCACCAGGCAGATTCTACGAGCAGTACTTC.

The chain combines TRBV11-2 with TRBJ1-2, with D unclear. Germline V CDR1 and CDR2: SGHAT, FQNNGV. Trimming shortened V by 5 bases and J by 8 bases, and 15 bases separated the two germline ends. This CDR3 is built from 13 residues. The CDR3 sequence: CASSDLGSKGYTF. The CDR3 DNA is TGTGCCAGCAGCGATCTCGGGAGCAAGGGCTACACCTTC.

The genes are TRBV15 and TRBJ2-7; TRBD2 agrees at 9 bases. From germline, CDR1 is LNHNV and CDR2 YYDKDF (reference sequence). CDR3 length: 17 amino acids. J gave up 3 bases and V 0 bases, and 9 bases lay outside the gene matches. The CDR3 loop reads CATSRDRASGTGYEQYF. The DNA for the CDR3 is TGTGCCACCAGCAGAGATAGGGCTAGCGGGACTGGCTACGAGCAGTACTTC.

The V gene is TRBV19, the J gene TRBJ2-5; D might be TRBD1 or TRBD2, each matching 7 bases. V was trimmed by 5 bases and J by 3 bases, leaving 16 bases between them. The germline V gene has CDR1 LNHDA and CDR2 SQIVND (reference sequence). The CDR3 length is 15 residues. The CDR3 DNA sequence: TGTGCCAGTAGTCCCCTCAGGGGGGGGGAAGAGACCCAGTACTTC. Residues: CASSPLRGGEETQYF. The full variable domain, rest sourced from reference TRBV19 and TRBJ2-5, is DGGITQSPKYLFRKEGQNVTLSCEQNLNHDAMYWYRQDPGQGLRLIYYSQIVNDFQKGDIAEGYSVSREKKESFPLTVTSAQKNPTAFYLCASSPLRGGEETQYFGPGTRLLVL.

The V and J genes are TRBV7-9 and TRBJ1-1, with D unclear. The CDR3 has 14 amino acids. Trimming shortened V by 1 base and J by 1 base, and 7 bases separated the two germline ends. CDR1 and CDR2 from the germline V gene are SEHNR and FQNEAQ (reference sequence). DNA for the CDR3: TGTGCCAGCAGCTTAGGACACGAGAACACTGAAGCTTTCTTT. Amino acids: CASSLGHENTEAFF.

This sequence joins TRBV5-1 and TRBJ1-1; 12 positions match TRBD1. The CDR3 length is 18 residues. J was trimmed by 1 base and V by 2 bases; bases with no gene match: 9. Germline V gene sequence: CDR1 SGHRS, CDR2 YFSETQ. The CDR3 sequence is CASSLSGTGGRANTEAFF. CDR3 DNA: TGCGCCAGCAGCTTATCCGGGACAGGGGGCCGGGCGAACACTGAAGCTTTCTTT.

V and J are TRBV10-3 and TRBJ2-5; TRBD1 might be the D (5 bases). The CDR3 runs 15 residues. Trimming shortened V by 5 bases and J by 2 bases, and 15 bases separated the two germline ends. Germline lookup yields CDR1 ENHRY and CDR2 SYGVKD. In nucleotides, the CDR3 is TGTGCCATCAGTCTTGATAGGGGCACTCAAGAGACCCAGTACTTC. Its translation: CAISLDRGTQETQYF.